The rows below give T cell receptor beta chains drawn from one sample of a study of T-cell reconstitution after alpha-beta-depleted transplantation in children. TCRdb re-called the PCR reads with MiXCR, one entry per CDR3 protein. The sample lists roughly 590,000 distinct CDR3 sequences, about 15% seen once, with around 0.96% in the top ten. The specimen was PBMCs from the stem cell graft donor, collected from the stem cell graft. The receptors were sampled from a human donor who donated a stem cell graft to a child with acute myeloid leukemia. CDR3s include the opening cysteine and the closing phenylalanine or tryptophan. A D gene is named only where the DNA matches it firmly. Clone sizes are given selectively: once, few, many, or a class where the clone is expanded.

v_call	clone_size	d_call	j_call	cdr3_nt	cdr3_aa
TRBV20-1	many	.	TRBJ1-4	TGCAGTGCTACCTTCGGGCGTAATGAAAAACTGTTTTTT	CSATFGRNEKLFF
TRBV5-1	.	TRBD1	TRBJ1-6	TGCGCCAGCAGCTCCTCGACAGGGGCCAATTCACCCCTCCACTTT	CASSSSTGANSPLHF
TRBV5-6	.	TRBD1	TRBJ2-7	TGTGCCAGCACCACTGGACAGGGAATCCCCTACGAGCAGTACTTC	CASTTGQGIPYEQYF
TRBV10-3	once	.	TRBJ1-5	TGTGCCATCAGTGAGGGTAAACAGCCCCAGCATTTT	CAISEGKQPQHF
TRBV6-1	.	.	TRBJ1-2	TGTGCCAGCAACCCGACAGGCTTCTATGGCTACACCTTC	CASNPTGFYGYTF
TRBV10-3	many	.	TRBJ2-2	TGTGCCATCAAAGAACAGAACACCGGGGAGCTGTTTTTT	CAIKEQNTGELFF
TRBV6-1	.	.	TRBJ1-4	TGTGCCAGCAGTGAGAGGACAGCTTATGAAAAACTGTTTTTT	CASSERTAYEKLFF
TRBV20-1	.	.	TRBJ2-5	TGCAGTGCTAGAGATTGGGGGGGCCGAGGAGAGACCCAGTACTTC	CSARDWGGRGETQYF
TRBV20-1	few	.	TRBJ2-3	TGCAGTGCTGGGAGGATAGCGGGCACAGATACGCAGTATTTT	CSAGRIAGTDTQYF
TRBV4-1	few	TRBD1	TRBJ2-1	TGCGCCAGCAGCCAGCGCCCAGGGGGCAATGAGCAGTTCTTC	CASSQRPGGNEQFF
TRBV4-2	many	.	TRBJ2-5	TGTGCCAGCAGCCAAGAAGGAACGGACCAGACCCAGTACTTC	CASSQEGTDQTQYF
TRBV24-1	.	.	TRBJ2-2	TGTGCCACCAGTGATTTGCGGGATCGGTCTATGACCCAGACGGGCGGGGAGCTGTTTTTT	CATSDLRDRSMTQTGGELFF
TRBV29-1	many	.	TRBJ2-5	TGCAGCGTTGTCCCGGACTGGCGATCAATGGAGACCCAGTACTTC	CSVVPDWRSMETQYF
TRBV7-8	few	.	TRBJ2-4	TGTGCCAGCAGCTTAGGTAGTACGGGTGGCGAAAACATTCAGTACTTC	CASSLGSTGGENIQYF
TRBV4-1	.	.	TRBJ2-1	TGCGCCAGCAGCCACTCAGGAAACAATGAGCAGTTCTTC	CASSHSGNNEQFF
TRBV5-1	.	.	TRBJ1-1	TGCGCCAGCAGCCTGGGACACGTGAACACTGAAGCTTTCTTT	CASSLGHVNTEAFF
TRBV7-2	.	.	TRBJ1-6	TGTGCCAGCAGCTTAGTCGGTTATTCACCCCTCCACTTT	CASSLVGYSPLHF
TRBV5-5	many	TRBD2	TRBJ2-1	TGTGCCAGCAGCACTATGGGGGGGGGAAACAATGAGCAGTTCTTC	CASSTMGGGNNEQFF
TRBV20-1	many	TRBD1	TRBJ2-3	TGCAGAGCGGAGGGGACAGGGCCCTATACGCAGTATTTT	CRAEGTGPYTQYF
TRBV28	.	.	TRBJ2-3	TGTGCCAGCAGCCTCTACTTCCGGGACATGGAAAATACGCAGTATTTT	CASSLYFRDMENTQYF
TRBV29-1	many	.	TRBJ2-6	TGCAGCGTAGTATCTTCTGGGGCCAACGTCCTGACTTTC	CSVVSSGANVLTF
TRBV7-3	few	.	TRBJ2-2	TGTGCCAGCAGCACCGGATCGAACACCGGGGAGCTGTTTTTT	CASSTGSNTGELFF
TRBV20-1	.	TRBD1	TRBJ1-1	TGCAGTGCCCGCCAGGGGGGGGTCACTGAAGCTTTCTTT	CSARQGGVTEAFF
TRBV5-1	.	.	TRBJ1-4	TGCGCCAGCAGCTTGTCCGTGGGACTGAATGAAAAACTGTTTTTT	CASSLSVGLNEKLFF
TRBV6-5	few	.	TRBJ2-5	TGTGCCAGCAGTTACTCCCGGGACTTGTACCAAGAGACCCAGTACTTC	CASSYSRDLYQETQYF
TRBV7-2	.	.	TRBJ2-7	TGTGCCAGCAGTTCACTTCAGGGTGTTAACCACGAGCAGTACTTC	CASSSLQGVNHEQYF
TRBV20-1	.	.	TRBJ1-4	TGCAGTGCTAGAGGGATAGACAGGAACGAACACTCCACTTATGAAAAACTGTTTTTT	CSARGIDRNEHSTYEKLFF
TRBV7-2	many	.	TRBJ1-1	TGTGCCAGCAGCTCGGACGGTTGGGATACTGAAGCTTTCTTT	CASSSDGWDTEAFF
TRBV5-1	.	TRBD2	TRBJ2-1	TGCGCCAGCAGCTTGAACCGGGGGGGTTCTTACAATGAGCAGTTCTTC	CASSLNRGGSYNEQFF